This T cell receptor (beta chain) derives from a study of T-cell memory formation after mild COVID-19. The CDR3 consists of 12 residues. Trimming left V 6 bases short and J 5 bases short, with 11 bases between. From 5'RACE with constant-segment primers came TCR alpha and TCR beta cDNA libraries that carried sample barcodes and UMIs. TCRdb itself ran the 5' RACE reads through MiXCR, one entry per CDR3 protein. This table holds about 560,000 distinct CDR3 sequences, less than 25% found once. The chain combines TRBV12-3 or TRBV12-4 with TRBJ2-7, with D maybe TRBD2 (5 bases). The sequencing sample was made of PBMCs or a T cell subset sorted from them (not recorded which). The TCR was taken from an adult woman who had mild COVID-19 (a few samples of this study predate the infection). Cell type and time point are not known. The CDR3 is CASSRTANEQYF. The CDR3 nucleotides read TGTGCCAGCAGCCGGACTGCGAACGAGCAGTACTTC.